The next 11 T cell receptor beta chains were all read from a single sample in a study of T cell repertoires in cytomegalovirus infection. TCRdb ran MiXCR on the reads and lists one entry per CDR3 protein. Among some 150,000 distinct CDR3 sequences, around 22% were seen once, and the ten largest hold roughly 9.7%. The sample taken for sequencing was PBMCs. Receptors originate from a human donor in good health (CMV status not recorded). Some clones in this sample may be carry-over from other donors' samples.

This clonotype was found a few times. V gene TRBV6-2 or TRBV6-3 combines with J gene TRBJ2-3, with a possible D match to TRBD2 (6 bases). This CDR3 region has 16 residues. The V and J ends lost 2 bases and 2 bases respectively, with 14 bases between them. From germline, CDR1 is MNHEY and CDR2 SVGEGT. The CDR3 region has the DNA TGTGCCAGCAGTTACGCCGGGAGCCCCCTCACAGATACGCAGTATTTT. Its translation is CASSYAGSPLTDTQYF.

There are a few counts of this clonotype. The rearrangement links TRBV6-5 to TRBJ1-4, with TRBD1 identical over 7 bases. V dropped 6 bases and J dropped 6; count of bases not matched to a gene: 7. Germline V lookup: CDR1 MNHEY, CDR2 SVGAGI. This CDR3 has 14 residues. The CDR3 loop reads CASRDGGGYEKLFF. In DNA, the CDR3 is TGTGCCAGCAGAGACGGAGGGGGCTATGAAAAACTGTTTTTT.

The chain joins TRBV7-3 to TRBJ2-3, with 7 nucleotides matching TRBD2. The CDR3 consists of 17 residues. The ends lost 0 bases at V and 3 bases at J; junction bases unmatched: 9. CDR1 is SGHTA, CDR2 FQGTGA, per germline. The CDR3 DNA follows: TGTGCCAGCAGCTTAACTCCCAGAACCGGGAGGACAGATACGCAGTATTTT. Translating it yields CASSLTPRTGRTDTQYF.

The V call is TRBV20-1, the J call TRBJ2-5, with 12 bases matching TRBD2. CDR1 and CDR2 from the germline V gene are DFQATT and SNEGSKA (reference sequence). The CDR3 runs to 15 residues. Trimming at V came to 4 bases and at J to 9 bases, leaving 12 bases not matched to a gene. CDR3 amino acids: CSATPTSGSGRAQYF. DNA for the CDR3: TGCAGTGCTACCCCGACTAGCGGGAGTGGGAGGGCCCAGTACTTC.

A single count supports this clonotype. V gene TRBV7-3 combines with J gene TRBJ2-7; no firm D call. V lost 3 bases and J lost 0, with 6 bases in between. Germline V lookup: CDR1 SGHTA, CDR2 FQGTGA. This CDR3 spans 13 amino acids. As DNA, the CDR3 is TGTGCCAGCAGCTTCCCGGGCTCCTACGAGCAGTACTTC. It specifies CASSFPGSYEQYF.

The genes are TRBV7-2 and TRBJ1-1; D gene ambiguous. Looked up from germline, CDR1 is SGHTA and CDR2 is FQGNSA. The CDR3 totals 14 residues. Between the trimmed V and J ends, which lost 5 bases and 5 bases, there was a span of 15 bases. DNA of the CDR3: TGTGCCAGCAGCCAACAGCCTTTGGGGACTGAAGCTTTCTTT. It specifies CASSQQPLGTEAFF.

This clonotype was seen only a few times. The chain combines TRBV2 with TRBJ1-1; D uncertain. This CDR3 is 15 amino acids long. CDR1 is SNHLY and CDR2 is FYNNEI in the germline V gene. The germline V and J ends were trimmed by 2 bases and 0 bases, with 10 bases remaining between them. The DNA of the CDR3 is TGTGCCAGCAGTGAAAGACTCTCGATGAACACTGAAGCTTTCTTT. Translated: CASSERLSMNTEAFF.

This clonotype was detected a few times. The J gene is TRBJ2-4, the V gene TRBV7-2, with D perhaps TRBD1 (7 bases). The CDR3 spans 14 residues. The V gene's germline CDR1 is SGHTA and CDR2 FQGNSA. V gave up 4 bases and J gave up 5 bases, with 12 bases separating them. CDR3 bases: TGTGCCAGCAGCTCGCCAGGGGGGCAAAACATTCAGTACTTC. Residues: CASSSPGGQNIQYF.

The CDR3 nucleotides are TGTGCCAGCAGCTCGAGGGGGAAGGGCACAGATACGCAGTATTTT. This encodes CASSSRGKGTDTQYF. The chain has TRBV11-1 and TRBJ2-3, with D perhaps matching TRBD1 (6 bases). The V end was cut by 4 bases, the J end by 1 base, with 12 bases between. The CDR3 is 15 amino acids. Germline V gene lookup returns CDR1 SGHAT and CDR2 FQDESV (reference sequence).

This clonotype has a count of ten or more. This chain connects TRBV5-4 to TRBJ2-3, with 9 bases matching TRBD1. The CDR3 loop spans 15 amino acids. J lost 6 bases, V lost 4 bases, and 9 bases had no gene match. CDR1 is SGHNT, CDR2 YYREEE, per germline (reference sequence). The CDR3, as DNA: TGTGCCAGCAGCCCCGGGACAGGGTTGCTGGATACGCAGTATTTT. Protein: CASSPGTGLLDTQYF. The variable domain in full, completed from reference TRBV5-4 and TRBJ2-3, reads ETGVTQSPTHLIKTRGQQVTLRCSSQSGHNTVSWYQQALGQGPQFIFQYYREEENGRGNFPPRFSGLQFPNYSSELNVNALELDDSALYLCASSPGTGLLDTQYFGPGTRLTVL.

The chain is built from TRBV7-2 and TRBJ2-2; D remains unclear. The CDR3 runs to 14 residues. The V end was cut by 3 bases, the J end by 2 bases, with 7 bases between. The V gene's germline CDR1 is SGHTA and CDR2 FQGNSA. CDR3 nucleotide sequence: TGTGCCAGCAGCTTCCCCCGTAACACCGGGGAGCTGTTTTTT. This translates into CASSFPRNTGELFF.